The clone carrying this T cell receptor (beta chain) was found many times. Antigen unknown. Two sampling time points were used, and around 6.4 milliliters of peripheral blood were drawn at each. This entry comes from a study of prognosis after radiotherapy for stage I lung cancer. Study context: Without exception, patients with non-small cell lung cancer were deemed medically inoperable. General observations from the study: Between patients with and without metastases, TRBV and TRBJ gene usage reportedly differed.

The CDR3 spans 15 residues. V dropped 4 bases and J dropped 1 base, with 9 bases sitting between them. Germline CDR1 SGHDT, CDR2 YYEEEE. The TCR beta CDR3 region was amplified from genomic DNA, with two rounds of multiplex PCR being used for the amplification. The first PCR round targeted every TRBV and TRBJ gene with specific primers. Universal primers were used for second-round PCR. TCRdb re-called the multiplex PCR reads through MiXCR, storing one row per CDR3 protein. This sample yields about 13,000 distinct CDR3 sequences, of which 43% are seen a single time; around 40% belongs to the top ten. This sequence was found in a donor of 50 years or more with non-small cell lung cancer. The source material was PBMCs, sampled before or after stereotactic body radiation therapy (not recorded which). The chain couples TRBV5-6 to TRBJ2-6, with D tentatively TRBD1 (6 bases). CDR3 DNA sequence: TGTGCCAGCAGCCAGAGGGGGTCTGGGGCCAACGTCCTGACTTTC. Residues: CASSQRGSGANVLTF.